Below, one TCR beta chain is given with its context. FACS was used to enrich TEMRA cells, whereas the CD8+ and CD4+ T cells were obtained by negative isolation. This specimen belongs to a study of CD8 T cells in Susac syndrome. Roughly 0.45 to 1 ug RNA was reverse transcribed with random hexamers. A multiplex approach, immunoSEQ multiplex PCR, amplified TCR beta CDR3 across 54 Vbeta and 13 Jbeta. MiXCR was run by TCRdb on the immunoSEQ multiplex PCR reads, yielding one entry per CDR3 protein. The repertoire has about 110,000 distinct CDR3 sequences, approximately 96% of them found once; the top ten carry around 0.1%. The sample was CD4+ T cells from PBMCs. The TCR was taken from a human donor in good health.

This CDR3 reads CASSLGTGRNNQPQHF. The DNA for the CDR3 is TGTGCCAGCAGCCTAGGGACAGGGAGGAACAATCAGCCCCAGCATTTT. This chain uses TRBV5-6 with TRBJ1-5, with 9 bases aligning to TRBD1. The CDR3 loop spans 16 amino acids. Germline values: CDR1 SGHDT, CDR2 YYEEEE. Trimming cost V 4 bases and J 3 bases; bases outside gene matches: 8.